These 24 T cell receptor beta chains originate from one sample sequenced in a study of post-analysis software for immune sequencing data (dated by TCRdb to between 2015 and 2017). The paper as a whole reports these results and caveats: Roughly 5 TRBV segments, including TRBV5-6, TRBV5-1 and TRBV20-1, were significantly more frequent in patients than controls.

Receptor amplification or capture employed PCR. TCRdb names Illumina HiSeq 2500 as the instrument used. Unique molecular identifiers were incorporated into TCR beta cDNA libraries to reduce PCR and sequencing biases. The public reads were quality trimmed at Q25 with fastp and then assembled into clones with MiXCR by TCRdb, keeping productive beta chains. Rows matching on CDR3 protein sequence are summarized as one entry with the most common DNA and genes. A total of approximately 180,000 distinct CDR3 sequences appear in this sample, around 28% of them only once. Approximately 1.6% of the sample is held by the ten biggest clonotypes. Antigen specificity for these receptors is unknown. Sequencing was performed on blood. The source is a girl aged 10-17 years with multiple sclerosis.

At least ten counts were recorded for this clonotype. The chain is built from TRBV20-1 and TRBJ2-1, with D possibly being TRBD2 (6 bases). Trimming removed 7 bases at V and 8 bases at J, with 18 bases between. The germline V gene has CDR1 DFQATT and CDR2 SNEGSKA (reference sequence). The CDR3 has 13 amino acids. This CDR3 reads CSGGGQGGYEQFF. The CDR3 DNA sequence: TGCAGTGGTGGAGGGCAGGGAGGATATGAGCAGTTCTTC.

This clonotype turned up a few times. The rearrangement uses TRBV5-1 and TRBJ2-7; 7 nucleotides agree with TRBD2. The germline gives CDR1 SGHRS, CDR2 YFSETQ. CDR3 size: 14 residues. The V segment lost 7 bases and the J segment 5 bases; nucleotides outside the gene matches: 12. The DNA for the CDR3 is TGCGCCAGCGCAATGACAGCGGGAATACACGAGCAGTACTTC. Encoded protein: CASAMTAGIHEQYF.

In this sample, this clonotype turned up many times. The chain recombines TRBV29-1 with TRBJ2-1, with 14 bases lining up with TRBD2. Per the germline V gene, CDR1 is SQVTM and CDR2 is ANQGSEA. J lost 6 bases, V lost 4 bases, and 8 bases had no gene match. The CDR3 sequence is 16 residues long. CDR3: CSVAGLAGVVGNEQFF. CDR3 bases: TGCAGCGTTGCGGGACTAGCGGGAGTAGTGGGCAATGAGCAGTTCTTC.

This clonotype appeared once. V usage is TRBV27 and J usage is TRBJ2-1, with TRBD2 matching over 8 bases. Germline V gene data show CDR1 as MNHEY and CDR2 as SMNVEV (reference sequence). V shed 6 bases and J 6 bases; nucleotides not matched to a gene: 4. CDR3 length: 13 amino acids. The DNA for the CDR3 is TGTGCCAGCAGCACGGGGGGGGGCAATGAGCAGTTCTTC. Protein product: CASSTGGGNEQFF.

Ten or more counts support this clonotype. The rearrangement links TRBV6-6 to TRBJ2-7; 11 nucleotides line up with TRBD2. The germline V gene has CDR1 MNHNY and CDR2 SVGAGI (reference sequence). The CDR3 extends over 17 amino acids. With V trimmed by 1 base and J by 5 bases, 10 bases remained unmatched. The CDR3: CASSYLDRLAGIHEQYF. In DNA, the CDR3 is TGTGCCAGCAGTTACTTAGATAGACTAGCGGGAATCCACGAGCAGTACTTC.

V gene TRBV6-6 combines with J gene TRBJ1-5; no definite D call. Germline lookup yields CDR1 MNHNY and CDR2 SVGAGI (reference sequence). CDR3 length equals 14 residues. The germline V and J ends were trimmed by 6 bases and 7 bases, with 16 bases remaining between them. DNA of the CDR3: TGTGCCAGCAGCCAAACAGCCCCCCACCAGCCCCAGCATTTT. Translation gives CASSQTAPHQPQHF.

The chain combines TRBV6-5 with TRBJ2-7; no definite D call. The ends were cut back, 0 bases at V and 2 bases at J, with 14 bases in the middle. CDR3 size: 16 residues. CDR1 is MNHEY, CDR2 SVGAGI, per germline. The CDR3: CASSYSMSSSPYEQYF. CDR3 DNA sequence: TGTGCCAGCAGTTACTCGATGAGCAGCAGTCCCTACGAGCAGTACTTC.

Ten or more counts support this clonotype. The J gene is TRBJ2-5, the V gene TRBV5-1; D uncertain. Deletions cut 2 bases from V and 5 bases from J, with 13 bases between. This CDR3 has 14 residues. Germline V gene sequence: CDR1 SGHRS, CDR2 YFSETQ. The DNA for the CDR3 is TGCGCCAGCAGCTTTCCCCAGATCGGCGAGACCCAGTACTTC. As protein: CASSFPQIGETQYF.

This clonotype was found many times. V is TRBV7-2 and J is TRBJ1-6, with a tentative D call TRBD1 (5 bases). The CDR3 sequence is 15 residues long. CDR1 SGHTA and CDR2 FQGNSA come from the germline V gene. V gave up 7 bases and J gave up 7 bases, with 17 bases separating them. This CDR3 is CASTQTATWNSPLHF. For the CDR3, the DNA is TGTGCCAGCACCCAGACAGCGACGTGGAATTCACCCCTCCACTTT.

To note about this clonotype: Just one base apart from a much larger clone, this may be a read error. The rearrangement links TRBV20-1 to TRBJ1-2, with D possibly matching TRBD1 (5 bases). This CDR3 contains 15 residues. V shed 0 bases and J shed 7 bases, with 18 bases lying between them. Germline V CDR1 and CDR2: DFQATT, SNEGSKA (reference sequence). CDR3 DNA sequence: TGCAGTGCTAGAGATCGGTGGGGGGATGATGGTGGCTACACCTTC. The encoded protein is CSARDRWGDDGGYTF.

The chain couples TRBV5-1 to TRBJ2-1; TRBD1 might be the D (7 bases). The CDR3 is 14 amino acids. Germline V gives CDR1 SGHRS, CDR2 YFSETQ. V lost 4 bases and J lost 8, with 16 bases in between. The CDR3: CASSPLGGGHEQFF. DNA of the CDR3: TGCGCCAGCAGCCCCCTCGGAGGGGGCCATGAGCAGTTCTTC.

There are a few counts of this clonotype. A read error may produce the germline difference seen at one junction end. This chain links TRBV4-2 with TRBJ2-3; 8 bases line up with TRBD2. CDR3 size: 18 residues. The germline V gene encodes CDR1 LGHNA and CDR2 YNFKEQ. The CDR3 is CAGSQSVDGRASTDTQYF. Written as DNA, the CDR3 is TGTGCCGGCAGCCAATCAGTTGACGGGAGGGCTAGCACAGATACGCAGTATTTT.

CDR3 region: CASSLLRVLADRTDTQYF. In nucleotides, the CDR3 is TGTGCCAGCAGTTTACTGCGCGTACTAGCGGACCGCACAGATACGCAGTATTTT. The V gene is TRBV28, the J gene TRBJ2-3; 8 positions match TRBD2. Per germline, CDR1 MDHEN and CDR2 SYDVKM. There are 18 residues in the CDR3. The trim removed 2 bases at V and 1 base at J, leaving 11 bases unmatched.

The chain links TRBV12-3 or TRBV12-4 to TRBJ2-1, with D unclear. The CDR3 extends over 13 amino acids. Trimming cost V 3 bases and J 10 bases, with 13 bases left between them. The CDR3 DNA reads TGTGCCAGCAGTTTTCTCGGCTCCTACGAGCAGTTCTTC. Translated: CASSFLGSYEQFF.

This clonotype was detected ten times or more. The chain joins TRBV6-4 to TRBJ1-2; D gene ambiguous. V lost 1 base and J 5 bases, leaving 11 bases between the germline ends. This CDR3 region has 14 residues. The V gene's germline CDR1 is MRHNA and CDR2 SNTAGT. The CDR3 sequence: CASSDLARDYGYTF. The CDR3 DNA reads TGTGCCAGCAGTGACTTAGCCCGGGATTATGGCTACACCTTC.

The sample holds a few counts of this clonotype. The chain combines TRBV2 with TRBJ2-5, with a weak D call TRBD2 (5 bases). The ends were cut back, 3 bases at V and 2 bases at J, with 16 bases in the middle. The CDR3 spans 16 residues. Germline CDR1 reads SNHLY; CDR2 reads FYNNEI. For the CDR3, the DNA is TGTGCCAGCAGTGAGTCTATGGGTGGCGGGCAAGAGACCCAGTACTTC. Its translation: CASSESMGGGQETQYF.

Ten or more counts support this clonotype. This chain links TRBV27 with TRBJ1-2; D is possibly TRBD1 (5 bases). The CDR3 consists of 15 residues. Germline V gene lookup returns CDR1 MNHEY and CDR2 SMNVEV (reference sequence). Trimming left V 4 bases short and J 0 bases short, with 12 bases between. CDR3 sequence (DNA): TGTGCCAGCAGTTCGGGCGGGGCCGCTAACTATGGCTACACCTTC. Its protein product is CASSSGGAANYGYTF.

This sequence joins TRBV13 and TRBJ2-1; D gene ambiguous. The CDR3 totals 12 residues. CDR1 and CDR2 (germline): PRHDT, FYEKMQ (reference sequence). The V gene lost 2 bases and the J gene lost 10 bases, with 9 bases spanning the gap. The CDR3 nucleotides are TGTGCCAGCAGCTTATTGAAACGGGAGCAGTTCTTC. This gives the protein CASSLLKREQFF.

V is TRBV9 and J is TRBJ2-1; the match to TRBD2 covers 10 bases. The junction had 6 bases not matched to a gene; V was cut back by 0 bases and J by 0 bases. This CDR3 comprises 18 residues. Germline-derived CDR1 and CDR2 are SGDLS and YYNGEE. This CDR3 reads CASSVGSGGASSYNEQFF. The CDR3, as DNA: TGTGCCAGCAGCGTAGGGAGCGGGGGGGCGTCCTCCTACAATGAGCAGTTCTTC. The full variable domain, in which reference TRBV9 and TRBJ2-1 provide the parts outside the CDR3, is DSGVTQTPKHLITATGQRVTLRCSPRSGDLSVYWYQQSLDQGLQFLIQYYNGEERAKGNILERFSAQQFPDLHSELNLSSLELGDSALYFCASSVGSGGASSYNEQFFGPGTRLTVL.

This clonotype has only a few counts. The genes are TRBV7-8 and TRBJ2-1, with D possibly TRBD2 on 5 matching bases. Trimming stripped 1 base from V and 10 bases from J, with 20 bases between. The CDR3 totals 16 residues. Germline V gene lookup returns CDR1 SGHVS and CDR2 FQNEAQ. CDR3 DNA sequence: TGTGCCAGCAGCTTAGATCGGGATTTGATTGGTAACGAGCAGTTCTTC. The encoded protein is CASSLDRDLIGNEQFF.

Ten or more counts support this clonotype. CDR3 sequence: CASSPQGEGNYGYTF. The CDR3 DNA sequence: TGTGCCAGCTCACCACAAGGCGAGGGGAACTATGGCTACACCTTC. This chain joins TRBV18 and TRBJ1-2, with TRBD1 as a possible D gene (5 bases). The CDR3 totals 15 residues. Germline V gene sequence: CDR1 KGHSH, CDR2 LQKENI. The germline V and J ends were trimmed by 1 base and 2 bases, with 11 bases remaining between them.

This clonotype was found many times. V gene TRBV5-1 combines with J gene TRBJ2-5; tentative D call: TRBD2 (5 bases). V was shortened by 2 bases and J by 0 bases, with 8 bases between the two germline ends. The CDR3 consists of 14 residues. Germline V lookup: CDR1 SGHRS, CDR2 YFSETQ. The CDR3 nucleotides read TGCGCCAGCAGCTTCCGGGATAACCAAGAGACCCAGTACTTC. It yields the protein CASSFRDNQETQYF.

This clonotype has only a few counts. The chain is built from TRBV5-4 and TRBJ1-1, with D tentatively TRBD1 (5 bases). Trimming shortened V by 3 bases and J by 0 bases, and 9 bases separated the two germline ends. Germline V gives CDR1 SGHNT, CDR2 YYREEE (reference sequence). The CDR3 extends over 14 amino acids. Written as DNA, the CDR3 is TGTGCCAGCAGCTGGGACGGTATGAACACTGAAGCTTTCTTT. Translation gives CASSWDGMNTEAFF.

There are many counts of this clonotype. The CDR3 nucleotides are TGCAGTGCTAGAAGTGACATGGGGCATCATCAGCCCCAGCATTTT. Its protein product is CSARSDMGHHQPQHF. The V gene is TRBV20-1, the J gene TRBJ1-5, with TRBD1 as a possible D gene (5 bases). V lost 2 bases, J lost 5 bases, and 16 bases lay in between. The CDR3 covers 15 residues. Germline V gene lookup returns CDR1 DFQATT and CDR2 SNEGSKA (reference sequence).